The 21 T cell receptor beta chains in this list originate from one sample, sequenced in a study of PD-L1 blockade in urothelial cancer. Regarding time point: pretreatment peripheral blood. TCRdb keeps only in-frame clones here, not all; method: immunoSEQ multiplex PCR. The sample has some 87,000 clones; 87% are singletons. Source: PBMCs, taken around atezolizumab (anti-PD-L1) treatment. Source of these receptors: a man between 60 and 75 years old with urothelial cancer.

This clone was detected only a few times. The chain recombines TRBV7-2 with TRBJ2-7; maybe TRBD1 (6 bases). V lost 5 bases and J lost 6, with 14 bases in between. This CDR3 contains 13 residues. Germline CDR1 is SGHTA and CDR2 is FQGNSA. Here the CDR3 reads CASSAHPQGEQYF. The CDR3, as DNA: TGTGCCAGCAGCGCTCACCCACAGGGCGAGCAGTACTTC.

The gene calls are TRBV12-5 and TRBJ2-3; D is uncertain. This CDR3 contains 13 residues. With 2 bases removed from V and 4 bases from J, the gap between germline ends came to 7 bases. Looked up from germline, CDR1 is LGHNT and CDR2 is FRNRAP. The CDR3 is CASGLSGSDTQYF. CDR3 nucleotides: TGTGCTAGTGGTTTGTCGGGTTCAGATACGCAGTATTTT.

The chain uses TRBV6-1 and TRBJ2-2, with 10 bases matching TRBD2. V was pared by 9 bases and J by 0 bases, with 4 bases of the junction left unmatched. The germline CDR1 and CDR2 sequences are MNHNS and SASEGT. The length of the CDR3 is 15 residues. As DNA, the CDR3 is TGTGCCAGTAAAGCGGGAGGGTCGAACACCGGGGAGCTGTTTTTT. Residues: CASKAGGSNTGELFF.

V gene TRBV11-3 combines with J gene TRBJ1-1; weak D call: TRBD1 (6 bases). The CDR3 is 14 residues long. Germline V gives CDR1 SGHNT, CDR2 YENEEA. Trimming took off 3 bases at V and 4 bases at J, with 12 bases between the two ends. CDR3 nucleotides: TGTGCCAGCAGCTTCCAGGGGTTTTCCACTGAAGCTTTCTTT. This translates into CASSFQGFSTEAFF.

This chain joins TRBV6-6 and TRBJ1-2, with 8 bases that match TRBD1. CDR1 is MNHNY and CDR2 is SVGAGI in the germline V gene (reference sequence). V shed 5 bases and J 1 base; nucleotides not matched to a gene: 6. The CDR3 consists of 15 residues. CDR3 in DNA: TGTGCCAGCAGTATCTGGACAGGGAATAACTATGGCTACACCTTC. Its protein is CASSIWTGNNYGYTF.

In this sample, this clone turned up a few times. The V and J genes are TRBV27 and TRBJ2-5, with 7 bases aligning to TRBD1. J was trimmed by 5 bases and V by 5 bases; bases with no gene match: 11. The germline V gene has CDR1 MNHEY and CDR2 SMNVEV (reference sequence). The CDR3 consists of 15 residues. DNA of the CDR3: TGTGCCAGCAGTACCATCACAGGGGCGCGGGAGACCCAGTACTTC. Its protein product is CASSTITGARETQYF.

V usage is TRBV7-9 and J usage is TRBJ1-5; no clear D gene. CDR1 is SEHNR and CDR2 is FQNEAQ in the germline V gene (reference sequence). The CDR3 has 14 amino acids. V was clipped by 6 bases and J by 7 bases, with 16 bases between them. CDR3 coding DNA: TGTGCCAGCAGGGCCCGTGGTCCCAGACAGCCCCAGCATTTT. This gives the protein CASRARGPRQPQHF.

This clone was seen once. The chain uses TRBV30 and TRBJ2-7; possible D gene TRBD1, 6 bases. Trimming removed 0 bases at V and 1 base at J, with 16 bases between. Germline V gives CDR1 GTSNPN, CDR2 SVGIG (reference sequence). This CDR3 spans 16 amino acids. In DNA, the CDR3 is TGTGCCTGGAGTGTAGCGACCCGGACAGAATCCTACGAGCAGTACTTC. Its protein product is CAWSVATRTESYEQYF.

This rearrangement joins TRBV6-6 to TRBJ1-6; D not certain. In germline, CDR1 is MNHNY, CDR2 SVGAGI (reference sequence). The CDR3 has 12 residues. The ends were cut back, 7 bases at V and 7 bases at J, with 8 bases in the middle. The CDR3 spells CASTPGNSPLHF. CDR3 DNA sequence: TGTGCCAGCACCCCCGGGAATTCACCCCTCCACTTT.

This clone was seen a handful of times. V and J are TRBV9 and TRBJ2-7; TRBD2 aligns across 8 bases. There are 14 residues in the CDR3. V shed 0 bases, J shed 6 bases, and the junction held 5 bases outside the gene matches. Germline loops: CDR1 SGDLS, CDR2 YYNGEE. The CDR3 loop is CASSVGTLAVEQYF. CDR3 DNA sequence: TGTGCCAGCAGCGTAGGAACACTAGCGGTCGAGCAGTACTTC.

The gene calls are TRBV19 and TRBJ1-5, with D tentatively TRBD1 (5 bases). Germline loops: CDR1 LNHDA, CDR2 SQIVND (reference sequence). The CDR3 extends over 18 amino acids. V dropped 4 bases and J dropped 0 bases, with 19 bases sitting between them. The DNA of the CDR3 is TGTGCCAGTAGTAAGCCCGGCGGGGGATCATATAGCAATCAGCCCCAGCATTTT. Its translation is CASSKPGGGSYSNQPQHF.

This chain uses TRBV5-5 with TRBJ1-2, with 10 bases lining up with TRBD1. The CDR3 is 14 residues long. Germline CDR1 SGHKS, CDR2 YYEKEE (reference sequence). The ends lost 3 bases at V and 4 bases at J; junction bases unmatched: 3. The CDR3 nucleotides are TGTGCCAGCAGCTGGGACAGGGGCTCCTATGGCTACACCTTC. This sequence encodes CASSWDRGSYGYTF. The whole variable domain, remainder taken from reference TRBV5-5 and TRBJ1-2, is DAGVTQSPTHLIKTRGQQVTLRCSPISGHKSVSWYQQVLGQGPQFIFQYYEKEERGRGNFPDRFSARQFPNYSSELNVNALLLGDSALYLCASSWDRGSYGYTFGSGTRLTVV.

The chain employs TRBV4-3 and TRBJ1-4; TRBD1 aligns across 9 bases. The junction had 7 bases not matched to a gene; V was cut back by 4 bases and J by 7 bases. This CDR3 is built from 15 residues. Germline V gives CDR1 LGHNA, CDR2 YSLEER. This CDR3 reads CASSPRDRDVEKLFF. The CDR3 DNA follows: TGCGCCAGCAGCCCCCGGGACAGGGACGTTGAAAAACTGTTTTTT.

This clone was counted once. CDR3 DNA: TGTGCCAGCAGAACAGGGGGTTTCAATGTCTACAATGAGCAGTTCTTC. Translated: CASRTGGFNVYNEQFF. The genes are TRBV27 and TRBJ2-1; 8 positions agree with TRBD1. This CDR3 is 16 amino acids long. Germline values: CDR1 MNHEY, CDR2 SMNVEV (reference sequence). V gave up 6 bases and J gave up 3 bases; unmatched junction bases: 10.

The rearrangement uses TRBV28 and TRBJ1-4; 10 bases are shared with TRBD1. This CDR3 contains 12 residues. In germline, CDR1 is MDHEN, CDR2 SYDVKM. Trimming removed 6 bases from V and 8 bases from J; junction bases left unmatched: 0. DNA of the CDR3: TGTGCCAGCAGGGACAGGGGGGAAAAACTGTTTTTT. Protein product: CASRDRGEKLFF.

The chain links TRBV6-6 to TRBJ2-5; a possible D gene is TRBD1 (5 bases). Trimming removed 2 bases from V and 3 bases from J, with 10 bases in between. The CDR3 covers 14 residues. Germline V gene lookup returns CDR1 MNHNY and CDR2 SVGAGI (reference sequence). Written as DNA, the CDR3 is TGTGCCAGCAGTTACGGACACAGAAAAGAGACCCAGTACTTC. As protein: CASSYGHRKETQYF.

The rearrangement joins TRBV7-2 to TRBJ2-5, with 8 positions matching TRBD1. V was pared by 3 bases and J by 4 bases, with 13 bases of the junction left unmatched. CDR1 SGHTA and CDR2 FQGNSA come from the germline V gene. This CDR3 comprises 17 residues. The CDR3 coding sequence is TGTGCCAGCAGCTTTTTGTCCCCAGGGGGCTCTAGAGAGACCCAGTACTTC. This gives the protein CASSFLSPGGSRETQYF.

The genes are TRBV4-1 and TRBJ1-2, with D unclear. In germline, CDR1 is MGHRA, CDR2 YSYEKL. Trimming left V 1 base short and J 2 bases short, with 8 bases between. The CDR3 extends over 14 amino acids. As DNA, the CDR3 is TGCGCCAGCAGCCAAGGGGGAGTGAACTATGGCTACACCTTC. Translated, it gives CASSQGGVNYGYTF.

The chain uses TRBV5-1 and TRBJ2-3; D gene uncertain. The germline V and J ends were trimmed by 0 bases and 1 base, with 15 bases remaining between them. This CDR3 contains 17 residues. Germline V gene lookup returns CDR1 SGHRS and CDR2 YFSETQ. This CDR3 reads CASSLVAANDGTDTQYF. In DNA form, the CDR3 reads TGCGCCAGCAGCTTGGTCGCAGCGAACGACGGCACAGATACGCAGTATTTT.

The CDR3 nucleotides read TGTGCCAGTTCCGGACTAGTCGCAGATACGCAGTATTTT. Translating it yields CASSGLVADTQYF. The rearrangement uses TRBV19 and TRBJ2-3; 7 bases are shared with TRBD2. The CDR3 is 13 amino acids. V shed 8 bases and J 4 bases; nucleotides not matched to a gene: 6. Germline CDR1 reads LNHDA; CDR2 reads SQIVND (reference sequence).

The rearrangement links TRBV10-1 to TRBJ2-1, with 8 nucleotides matching TRBD1. The length of the CDR3 is 19 residues. Trimming at V came to 0 bases and at J to 1 base, leaving 11 bases not matched to a gene. Germline assignment: CDR1 WNHNN and CDR2 SYGVQD (reference sequence). Here the CDR3 reads CASSESLRFDRGSYNEQFF. For the CDR3, the DNA is TGCGCCAGCAGTGAGTCCCTCCGATTTGACAGGGGATCCTACAATGAGCAGTTCTTC.